This T cell receptor beta chain was captured by sequencing in a study of T cell responses to AZD1222 COVID-19 vaccine. Study-level background: Second-dose schedules of about 4 or about 12 weeks were combined.

As regards this clone: Its antigen remains unknown.

Study results and limitations: Baseline serostatus was positive in only six or seven AZD1222 recipients. Rises in breadth and depth of Spike-specific TCRs came after two AZD1222 doses.

Germline CDR1 reads SQVTM; CDR2 reads ANQGSEA. The CDR3 has 15 residues. V lost 6 bases, J lost 5 bases, and 13 bases stayed unmatched. Assay: immunoSEQ multiplex PCR; the TCRdb copy retains only in-frame clones and omits some. The data contain 84,000 or so clones, roughly nine tenths of them singletons. The source is an adult in good health. Here the sequenced sample was peripheral blood, taken on day 0 of AZD1222 vaccination. This rearrangement joins TRBV29-1 to TRBJ1-1, with TRBD1 matching 9 bases. CDR3 loop: CSVAPGTGRGTEAFF. CDR3 nucleotides: TGCAGCGTAGCCCCAGGGACAGGGCGAGGGACTGAAGCTTTCTTT.